This T cell receptor (beta chain) was identified during a study of cytotoxic CD8 clonotypes in ibrutinib-treated CLL. Points on this clone: This same CDR3 is encoded by further DNA sequences in the sample.

V dropped 8 bases and J dropped 4 bases, with 6 bases sitting between them. Germline values: CDR1 MDHEN, CDR2 SYDVKM. The CDR3 has 10 amino acids. Here immunoSEQ multiplex PCR was the method, and the copy in TCRdb shows in-frame clones only, minus some. The sample records about 140,000 clones, roughly 90% being singletons. The chain carries TRBV28 and TRBJ2-7; unclear D gene. This receptor was identified in a human donor with chronic lymphocytic leukemia. This material consisted of PBMCs, taken after 12 months of ibrutinib treatment. CDR3 protein: CASGTYEQYF. Written as DNA, the CDR3 is TGTGCCAGCGGAACGTACGAGCAGTACTTC.